The T cell receptor (beta chain) under discussion was sequenced for a study of shared clonotypes between healthy human individuals. Germline V gives CDR1 SGHTA, CDR2 FQGNSA. Deletions cut 5 bases from V and 1 base from J, with 12 bases between. The CDR3 length is 15 residues. Study processing details: Junction-only sequences without quality scores were provided by ImmunoSEQ, so filtering was different. TCRdb's copy holds only in-frame clones and misses some; the assay was immunoSEQ multiplex PCR. The D gene and trimming were derived from the DNA, and the V and J assignments and clone size from that table. The sample consists of approximately 1.5 million clones, 97% to 99% of them appearing once. As regards this clone: Distinct nucleotide sequences in the sample also encode this CDR3.

The J gene is TRBJ1-5, the V gene TRBV7-2, with D possibly TRBD1 on 5 matching bases. The sample consisted of naive CD4+ T cells sorted from blood. Subset reported: CD45RA+ positively selected. The origin of this receptor is a man in his thirties or forties in good health. This CDR3 is CASSPRGDSNQPQHF. DNA for the CDR3: TGTGCCAGCAGCCCGCGTGGGGACAGCAATCAGCCCCAGCATTTT. Using reference TRBV7-2 and TRBJ1-5 for the parts outside the CDR3, the full variable domain is GAGVSQSPSNKVTEKGKDVELRCDPISGHTALYWYRQSLGQGLEFLIYFQGNSAPDKSGLPSDRFSAERTGGSVSTLTIQRTQQEDSAVYLCASSPRGDSNQPQHFGDGTRLSIL.